Listed below are T cell receptor beta chains from one sample, sequenced in a study of blood T cell repertoires in COVID-19. Generated by immunoSEQ multiplex PCR, the TCRdb table keeps only in-frame clones and is missing some. Here the sample spans some 330,000 clones, 80% to 85% being singletons. Source material: PBMCs or T cells enriched from blood (not recorded which). These receptor sequences come from a woman in her forties or fifties who had recovered from COVID-19. The CDR3 runs from the conserved cysteine through the conserved F or W. A D gene is named only where the DNA matches it firmly. Only some rows state a clone size, as once, few, many or a class for expanded clones.

j_call d_call clone_size v_call cdr3_nt cdr3_aa
TRBJ1-1 NA NA TRBV29-1 TGCAGCGTTGAGGAGGAAATCTACAAGAACACTGAAGCTTTCTTT CSVEEEIYKNTEAFF
TRBJ2-1 TRBD2 NA TRBV11-3 TGTGCCAGCAGCCGTAATAGCGGGGGGGTAAATGAGCAGTTCTTC CASSRNSGGVNEQFF
TRBJ1-1 TRBD1 NA TRBV19 TGTGCCAGTAGAACAGACAGGGACACTGAAGCTTTCTTT CASRTDRDTEAFF
TRBJ1-2 TRBD1 NA TRBV6-1 TGTGCCAGCAGTGAGCGGCACGACAGGGACCTCTATGGCTACACCTTC CASSERHDRDLYGYTF
TRBJ2-7 NA NA TRBV25-1 TGTGCCAGCAGTGTAGCTTCGGGGGCAGGGGGGGAGCAGTACTTC CASSVASGAGGEQYF
TRBJ2-1 NA few TRBV7-9 TGTGCCAGCAGCTTAGCGGGCCCCTACAATGAGCAGTTCTTC CASSLAGPYNEQFF
TRBJ2-1 TRBD2 NA TRBV2 TGTGCCAGCATCAATGAGGCGGGAGCGCGCAATGAGCAGTTCTTC CASINEAGARNEQFF
TRBJ1-5 TRBD1 few TRBV20-1 TGCAGTGCTACTGAGGGCGGGACAGGGACCCAGCCCCAGCATTTT CSATEGGTGTQPQHF
TRBJ2-7 TRBD2 NA TRBV3-1/TRBV3-2 TGTGCCAGCAGCCAAGGGCGGGGGGGATCCTACGAGCAGTACTTC CASSQGRGGSYEQYF
TRBJ1-4 NA NA TRBV5-1 TGCGCCAGCAGCTCGGGACTCCAGATGGCGGGGGATGAAAAACTGTTTTTT CASSSGLQMAGDEKLFF
TRBJ2-1 NA NA TRBV9 TGTGCCAGCAGCGTTGAACCACCGGGACTCGGGGCCCAATATGAGCAGTTCTTC CASSVEPPGLGAQYEQFF
TRBJ1-4 NA NA TRBV12-3/TRBV12-4 TGTGCCAGCAGAAGTCAGGGGAGTGAAAAACTGTTTTTT CASRSQGSEKLFF
TRBJ1-6 TRBD1 NA TRBV15 TGTGCCACCAGCAGACCCTGGACAGGGAACGCTTCACCCCTCCACTTT CATSRPWTGNASPLHF
TRBJ2-7 NA NA TRBV28 TGTGCCAGCAGTTTACAGGTGGGCGTCGAGCAGTACTTC CASSLQVGVEQYF
TRBJ1-1 NA few TRBV5-4 TGTGCCAGCAGCTTCGTTTTACAGGGTGAAGCTTTCTTT CASSFVLQGEAFF
TRBJ2-1 NA NA TRBV5-1 TGCGCCAGCAGCTTGAGGGGCCCGGAGAATGAGCAGTTCTTC CASSLRGPENEQFF
TRBJ2-5 TRBD2 NA TRBV7-2 TGTGCCAGCAGCCTAGATGGACTAGCGGGGGGCGTGGCCCAGTACTTC CASSLDGLAGGVAQYF
TRBJ2-7 TRBD1 NA TRBV5-1 TGCGCCAGCAGCCCGGACAGGGCCTACGAGCAGTACTTC CASSPDRAYEQYF
TRBJ1-1 NA NA TRBV5-5 TGTGCCAGCAGCTTTCAAAGGGGCTTCACTGAAGCTTTCTTT CASSFQRGFTEAFF
TRBJ1-2 TRBD1 NA TRBV10-2 TGCGCCAGCAGGGGGACAGGGGAAAGGAATGGCTACACCTTC CASRGTGERNGYTF
TRBJ2-3 NA once TRBV10-3 TGTGCCATCAGGAAGGCAGCGGTGAGCACAGATACGCAGTATTTT CAIRKAAVSTDTQYF
TRBJ2-7 TRBD2 NA TRBV15 TGTGCCACCAGCGGACGACTAGCGGGATCGCATGAGCAGTACTTC CATSGRLAGSHEQYF
TRBJ1-1 NA few TRBV25-1 TGTGCCAGCAGTGAATCTGGAGGCATGAACACTGAAGCTTTCTTT CASSESGGMNTEAFF
TRBJ2-1 TRBD1 NA TRBV6-5 TGTGCCAGCAGTTTAAACAGGGGGAAGTCCTACAATGAGCAGTTCTTC CASSLNRGKSYNEQFF
TRBJ2-7 TRBD2 many TRBV7-2 TGTGCCAGCAGCCCCTACATGACCACCGGGACTACGACCTACGAGCAGTACTTC CASSPYMTTGTTTYEQYF
TRBJ1-5 NA few TRBV30 TGTGCCTGGAGTGTTAGAGACAATCAGCCCCAGCATTTT CAWSVRDNQPQHF
TRBJ1-5 TRBD1 NA TRBV15 TGTGCCACCAGCGTTTACCGGGACAGTAGTAATCAGCCCCAGCATTTT CATSVYRDSSNQPQHF
TRBJ2-7 TRBD1 NA TRBV10-3 TGTGCCATCAGTTCCGGGACAGGGAGTAGGATCTACGAGCAGTACTTC CAISSGTGSRIYEQYF
TRBJ1-6 TRBD1 NA TRBV2 TGTGCCAGCAGCTACGGACAGGGTGATTCACCCCTCCACTTT CASSYGQGDSPLHF
TRBJ1-2 TRBD1 once TRBV11-2 TGTGCCAGCAGCACCGGGACAGGGTATGGCTACACCTTC CASSTGTGYGYTF
TRBJ1-2 TRBD1 NA TRBV28 TGTGCCAGCAGTGGACCCGGGACAGGGCTAGCCTATGGCTACACCTTC CASSGPGTGLAYGYTF
TRBJ2-1 TRBD1 NA TRBV9 TGTGCCAGCAGCCCGACAGGGGACGACTACAATGAGCAGTTCTTC CASSPTGDDYNEQFF
TRBJ2-3 NA NA TRBV29-1 TGCAGCCTGCTCCGGGGACATGGCACAGATACGCAGTATTTT CSLLRGHGTDTQYF
TRBJ2-5 NA few TRBV7-9 TGTGCCAGCAGCCCACCTCGGAGGGGAAACCTGCAAGAGACCCAGTACTTC CASSPPRRGNLQETQYF
TRBJ1-2 NA NA TRBV18 TGTGCCAGCTCACCGCAACAGGGTTACTATGGCTACACCTTC CASSPQQGYYGYTF
TRBJ2-2 TRBD1 NA TRBV19 TGTGCCAGTAGTACCGCGACAGGGGCTGCCGGGGAGCTGTTTTTT CASSTATGAAGELFF
TRBJ1-4 NA NA TRBV5-4 TGTGCCAGCAGCTTGGAACCGAGCCGAGGGCAGGAAAAACTGTTTTTT CASSLEPSRGQEKLFF
TRBJ2-1 NA NA TRBV29-1 TGCAGCGTTGAAAAATCCGGAGTATGGGCCTACAATGAGCAGTTCTTC CSVEKSGVWAYNEQFF
TRBJ2-1 TRBD2 NA TRBV5-1 TGCGCCAGCAGCTCCGGCGGGGGACTAGAGTCCAATGAGCAGTTCTTC CASSSGGGLESNEQFF
TRBJ2-1 TRBD1 NA TRBV14 TGTGCCAGCAGCCATGACAGGGCGAATGAGCAGTTCTTC CASSHDRANEQFF
TRBJ1-6 NA NA TRBV4-1 TGCGCCAGCAGCCAAGTGGCGGCAATGAATAATTCACCCCTCCACTTT CASSQVAAMNNSPLHF
TRBJ1-2 NA few TRBV5-6 TGTGCCAGCAGCCTGGATAGTTATGGCTACACCTTC CASSLDSYGYTF
TRBJ2-3 NA NA TRBV7-2 TGTGCCAGCAGCTTAGGGTTAGGCGGCCTCTTCACAGATACGCAGTATTTT CASSLGLGGLFTDTQYF
TRBJ2-2 NA NA TRBV5-8 TGTGCCAGCAGTTGGGGGGATACCGGGGAGCTGTTTTTT CASSWGDTGELFF
TRBJ2-1 TRBD2 once TRBV10-3 TGTGCCATCAGGGGGACTAGCGGGAGGGTAGGGAATGAGCAGTTCTTC CAIRGTSGRVGNEQFF
TRBJ1-2 NA NA TRBV3-1/TRBV3-2 TGTGCCAGCAGCCCTAGAGAGGGTAACTACACCTTC CASSPREGNYTF
TRBJ2-7 NA NA TRBV5-4 TGTGCCAGCAGCTTAGCCGGGGGTTTGGCCACCTACGAGCAGTACTTC CASSLAGGLATYEQYF